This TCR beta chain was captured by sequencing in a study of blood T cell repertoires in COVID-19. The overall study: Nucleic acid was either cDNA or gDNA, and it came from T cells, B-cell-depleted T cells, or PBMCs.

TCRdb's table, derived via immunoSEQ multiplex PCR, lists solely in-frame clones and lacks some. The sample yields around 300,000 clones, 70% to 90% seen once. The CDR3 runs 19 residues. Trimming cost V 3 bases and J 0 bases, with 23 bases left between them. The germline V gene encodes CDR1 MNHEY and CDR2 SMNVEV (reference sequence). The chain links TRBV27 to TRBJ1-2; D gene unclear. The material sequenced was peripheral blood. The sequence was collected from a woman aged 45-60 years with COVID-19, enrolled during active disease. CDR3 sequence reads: CASSLRNAGSISANYGYTF. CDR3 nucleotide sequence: TGTGCCAGCAGTTTGAGGAACGCGGGCAGTATTAGCGCTAACTATGGCTACACCTTC.